The present TCR beta chain was sequenced within a study of tumor and adjacent non-tumor tissue in lung cancer (dated by TCRdb to the late 2010s). With respect to the entire study: By cancer type, the cohort comprised about 13 adenocarcinoma patients, a couple of squamous cell carcinoma patients and 1 small cell lung cancer patient. The 15 or so patients were aged roughly 30 to 80 years, included 10 men and 5 women, and had TNM stage I to III disease. For each patient, one tumor sample and one normal lung sample were taken, giving thirty paired specimens that underwent TCRbeta CDR3 sequencing. In total, sequencing yielded 100 million to 150 million productive TCRbeta reads, which works out to an average of about 4.2 million reads per sample. Using bulk TCRbeta repertoires from some 16 lung cancer patients, the study set lung tumor tissue side by side with matched distant non-tumor lung tissue. Results the study describes overall, beyond this receptor: A significantly larger cumulative share of the repertoire was made up by the top 100 clones in normal lung than in tumor tissue. TCR diversity (inverse Simpson) was significantly higher in tumor than in normal lung tissue (around 450 vs 150, P = 0.0075, Mann-Whitney U test). Peripheral blood was not sequenced, so blood TCRbeta repertoires were not examined in the lung cancer patients of the study. The methods do not name the sequencing platform or mention unique molecular identifiers. Only around 16 patients were in the cohort, and the authors stated that larger samples and more detailed clinical data are needed. TCR diversity was significantly higher in younger patients, and higher tumor TCR diversity was associated with shorter overall and disease-free survival.

The library was built by means of multiplex PCR. Sequenced using an Illumina HiSeq 2500. Following protocols modified from ARM-PCR, the researchers constructed TCRbeta libraries through three rounds of nested PCR with primers (Table S4). Before sequencing, PCR products of 200-500 bp were cut from the gel and purified using the QIAquick gel extraction kit. In the paper's pipeline: Trimmomatic was used to clean the reads, FLASH merged the cleaned reads into complete CDR3 sequences, and MiTCR assigned the sequences to V(D)J germline segments. VDJtools was used to compute clonal diversity as the inverse Simpson's index. A read counted as productive if the sequence was in-frame and lacked a premature stop codon. TCRdb cleaned the public reads at Q25 with fastp, built clones with MiXCR and kept in-frame beta chains. Each CDR3 protein gets just one entry, which takes the most common genes and DNA from the rows behind it. For this entry, the V and J calls and clone size follow TCRdb and not the study's own pipeline. For this sample the table gives some 80,000 distinct CDR3 sequences, of which roughly 80% were detected only once. About half of the sample comes from the top ten.

About this clonotype: This receptor's antigen is unknown. The junction and the germline gene differ at one end; a read error may be behind it.

The CDR3 has 17 amino acids, counting the end cysteine and phenylalanine. Solely the CDR3 DNA is kept, with 51 bases framed from the first base. Taken from the germline V gene, the CDR1 and CDR2 loops are MNHEY and SVGAGI. RNA was isolated from bulk, unsorted tissue, and RNA quality was assessed with a NanoDrop ND-1000 and an Agilent 2100. Normal lung samples were distant non-tumor tissue taken more than 3 cm from the tumor edge. Donors were newly diagnosed lung cancer patients admitted for thoracic surgery in China between August and November 2014, without prior chemotherapy. Patients with previous radiotherapy or chemotherapy, or with another concurrent cancer, were excluded from the study. Surgical tissue pieces of about 1-2.3 cm3 were preserved in RNAlater solution and were kept at -80 degrees C until use.

This receptor chain uses TRBV6-5 and TRBJ2-6, and 10 bases in between align with TRBD2. The TCR originated in a man aged 60 to 75 with non-small cell lung cancer. Sequences were obtained from distant non-tumor lung tissue. The CDR3 sequence is CASSLAGANSGANVPTF. The bases read TGTGCCAGTAGCCTAGCGGGAGCCAACTCTGGGGCCAACGTCCCGACTTTC.